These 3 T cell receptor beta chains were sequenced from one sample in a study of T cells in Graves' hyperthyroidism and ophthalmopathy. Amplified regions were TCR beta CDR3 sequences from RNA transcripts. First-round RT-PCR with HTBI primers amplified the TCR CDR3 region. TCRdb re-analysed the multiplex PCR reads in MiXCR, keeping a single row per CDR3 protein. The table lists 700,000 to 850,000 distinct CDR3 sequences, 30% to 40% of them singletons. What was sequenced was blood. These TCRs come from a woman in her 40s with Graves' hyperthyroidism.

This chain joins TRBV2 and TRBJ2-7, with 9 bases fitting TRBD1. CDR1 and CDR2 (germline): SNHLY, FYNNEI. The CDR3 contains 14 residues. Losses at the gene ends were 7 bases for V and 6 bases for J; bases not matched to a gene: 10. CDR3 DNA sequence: TGTGCCAGCAACACTCTCGGGACAGGGAGCGAGCAGTACTTC. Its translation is CASNTLGTGSEQYF.

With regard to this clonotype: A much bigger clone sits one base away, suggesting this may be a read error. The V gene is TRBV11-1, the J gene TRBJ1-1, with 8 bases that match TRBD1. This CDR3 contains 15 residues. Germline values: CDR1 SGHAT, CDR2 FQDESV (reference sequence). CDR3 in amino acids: CVSSSTDRASTEAFF. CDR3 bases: TGTGTCAGCAGCTCCACGGACAGGGCGAGCACTGAAGCTTTCTTT.

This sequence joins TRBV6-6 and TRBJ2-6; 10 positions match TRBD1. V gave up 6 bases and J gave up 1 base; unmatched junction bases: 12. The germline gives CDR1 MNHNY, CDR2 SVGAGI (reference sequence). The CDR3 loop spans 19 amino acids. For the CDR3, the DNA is TGTGCCAGCAGCTCCTACGGCGGGACAGGGGCTTCTGGGGCCAACGTCCTGACTTTC. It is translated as CASSSYGGTGASGANVLTF.